The rows below give T cell receptor beta chains drawn from one sample of a study of neurological immune-mediated disorders. TCRdb analysed the 5' RACE reads with MiXCR anew, one entry per CDR3 protein. The sample includes 90,000 to 150,000 distinct CDR3 sequences, about 3.2% of them seen just once. Sequencing was done on a sample of PBMCs. The receptors shown here come from a woman younger than 45 with multiple sclerosis. The CDR3 runs from the conserved cysteine through the conserved F or W. A D gene is named only where the DNA matches it firmly. Size tells how often a clone was seen (once, few, many) or the class of an expanded clone, and some rows leave it out.

clone size: many; J gene: TRBJ2-3; V gene: TRBV6-5; D gene: -; CDR3 DNA: TGTGCCAGCAGTCGCGGGACACCCGCCCGCGATACGCAGTATTTT; CDR3 protein: CASSRGTPARDTQYF
clone size: many; J gene: TRBJ2-3; V gene: TRBV10-3; D gene: TRBD2; CDR3 DNA: TGTGCCATCAGTGACGGGAGGGTACATATCCCAGATACGCAGTATTTT; CDR3 protein: CAISDGRVHIPDTQYF
clone size: many; J gene: TRBJ2-2; V gene: TRBV12-3/TRBV12-4; D gene: -; CDR3 DNA: TGTGCCAGCAGTTTAGTACTAGGTTCCGGGGAGCTGTTTTTT; CDR3 protein: CASSLVLGSGELFF
clone size: many; J gene: TRBJ1-2; V gene: TRBV20-1; D gene: TRBD1; CDR3 DNA: TGCAGTGCTAGAGAGTCCCCAATCCGACAGGGGCGCTATGGCTACACCTTC; CDR3 protein: CSARESPIRQGRYGYTF
clone size: many; J gene: TRBJ2-7; V gene: TRBV10-3; D gene: -; CDR3 DNA: TGTGCCATCAGTATGGACAACGAGCAGTACTTC; CDR3 protein: CAISMDNEQYF
clone size: many; J gene: TRBJ2-7; V gene: TRBV14; D gene: -; CDR3 DNA: TGTGCCAGCAGCCAAGTGGCCCGGGTTTGGGAGCAGTACTTC; CDR3 protein: CASSQVARVWEQYF
clone size: many; J gene: TRBJ2-3; V gene: TRBV7-2; D gene: -; CDR3 DNA: TGTGCCAGCAGCTTAATAGGACTTTACTTTACGCAGTATTTT; CDR3 protein: CASSLIGLYFTQYF
clone size: many; J gene: TRBJ2-7; V gene: TRBV7-9; D gene: TRBD1; CDR3 DNA: TGTGCCAGCGGGGGACAGGTGGGCGAGGACGAGCAGTACTTC; CDR3 protein: CASGGQVGEDEQYF
clone size: few; J gene: TRBJ1-5; V gene: TRBV19; D gene: -; CDR3 DNA: TGTGCCAGTAGTTCGGAAACAGGGAGCAATCAGCCCCAGCATTTT; CDR3 protein: CASSSETGSNQPQHF
clone size: many; J gene: TRBJ2-1; V gene: TRBV5-1; D gene: -; CDR3 DNA: TGCGCCAGCAGCTTTGGTACAGACAATGAGCAGTTCTTC; CDR3 protein: CASSFGTDNEQFF
clone size: many; J gene: TRBJ2-1; V gene: TRBV5-1; D gene: -; CDR3 DNA: TGCGCCAGCAGGGACTACAATGAGCAGTTCTTC; CDR3 protein: CASRDYNEQFF
clone size: -; J gene: TRBJ2-1; V gene: TRBV5-1; D gene: -; CDR3 DNA: TGCGTCAGCAGCTTGGCCATGGATAGCCCCAATGAGCAGTTCTTC; CDR3 protein: CVSSLAMDSPNEQFF
clone size: many; J gene: TRBJ2-2; V gene: TRBV7-2; D gene: TRBD2; CDR3 DNA: TGTGCCAGCAGCACAAGACTAGCGGATGGTACCGGGGAGCTGTTTTTT; CDR3 protein: CASSTRLADGTGELFF
clone size: many; J gene: TRBJ2-2; V gene: TRBV6-5; D gene: TRBD1; CDR3 DNA: TGTGCCAGCAGTTACGGGACAGGGCTCACCGGGGAGCTGTTTTTT; CDR3 protein: CASSYGTGLTGELFF
clone size: -; J gene: TRBJ2-7; V gene: TRBV27; D gene: TRBD1; CDR3 DNA: TGTGCCAGCAGTTTATCCGGGACAGGGAACCCATACGAGCAGTACTTC; CDR3 protein: CASSLSGTGNPYEQYF
clone size: many; J gene: TRBJ2-7; V gene: TRBV7-8; D gene: TRBD2; CDR3 DNA: TGTGCCAGCAGCGTTAGCAAGCGGGGGCTGCAGCAGTACTTC; CDR3 protein: CASSVSKRGLQQYF
clone size: many; J gene: TRBJ1-1; V gene: TRBV12-3/TRBV12-4; D gene: TRBD1; CDR3 DNA: TGTGCCAGCAGTACCTCGAGACAGGGGGCGAGGAACACTGAAGCTTTCTTT; CDR3 protein: CASSTSRQGARNTEAFF
clone size: many; J gene: TRBJ1-1; V gene: TRBV12-3/TRBV12-4; D gene: -; CDR3 DNA: TGTGCCAGCAGTTTAGCGATAGCCCTGGGCACTGAAGCTTTCTTT; CDR3 protein: CASSLAIALGTEAFF
clone size: many; J gene: TRBJ2-1; V gene: TRBV5-1; D gene: -; CDR3 DNA: TGCGCCAGCAGCTTGGTGGTCGGAATCAATGAGCAGTTCTTC; CDR3 protein: CASSLVVGINEQFF
clone size: many; J gene: TRBJ1-2; V gene: TRBV7-9; D gene: -; CDR3 DNA: TGTGCCAGCAGCTTAGTGGTTCCCGATGGGGGCTACACCTTC; CDR3 protein: CASSLVVPDGGYTF
clone size: many; J gene: TRBJ1-5; V gene: TRBV10-3; D gene: -; CDR3 DNA: TGTGCCATCACCTCCGACATCAATCAGCCCCAGCATTTT; CDR3 protein: CAITSDINQPQHF
clone size: many; J gene: TRBJ1-2; V gene: TRBV29-1; D gene: -; CDR3 DNA: TGCAGCGGGGCTGGGGGGCCGGTAGAGGGCTACACCTTC; CDR3 protein: CSGAGGPVEGYTF
clone size: many; J gene: TRBJ1-2; V gene: TRBV14; D gene: -; CDR3 DNA: TGTGCCAGCAGCAATTACTATGGCTACACCTTC; CDR3 protein: CASSNYYGYTF
clone size: many; J gene: TRBJ2-2; V gene: TRBV4-3; D gene: TRBD1; CDR3 DNA: TGCGCCAGCAGCCCAACGGACAGGGGAGGATCCCGGGAGCTGTTTTTT; CDR3 protein: CASSPTDRGGSRELFF
clone size: many; J gene: TRBJ2-5; V gene: TRBV29-1; D gene: TRBD2; CDR3 DNA: TGCAGCGTTCAAAGGGCCGGGAGGGAGACCCAGTACTTC; CDR3 protein: CSVQRAGRETQYF
clone size: many; J gene: TRBJ2-2; V gene: TRBV7-9; D gene: TRBD1; CDR3 DNA: TGTGCCAGCAGCTTTAGACAGGGGTCCACCGGGGAGCTGTTTTTT; CDR3 protein: CASSFRQGSTGELFF
clone size: many; J gene: TRBJ2-7; V gene: TRBV7-9; D gene: TRBD2; CDR3 DNA: TGTGCCAGCAGCTCAAGACTAGCGGGGGAGTACGAGCAGTACTTC; CDR3 protein: CASSSRLAGEYEQYF
clone size: many; J gene: TRBJ2-1; V gene: TRBV29-1; D gene: -; CDR3 DNA: TGCAGCGCCAATGAGCAGTTCTTC; CDR3 protein: CSANEQFF
clone size: many; J gene: TRBJ2-1; V gene: TRBV7-6; D gene: TRBD2; CDR3 DNA: TGTGCCAGCAGTCCTCGGACTAGCGGGGTTTCCTACAATGAGCAGTTCTTC; CDR3 protein: CASSPRTSGVSYNEQFF
clone size: many; J gene: TRBJ1-3; V gene: TRBV7-2; D gene: -; CDR3 DNA: TGTGCCAGCAGCCTCAGGGTTGCGGCTGGAAACACCATATATTTT; CDR3 protein: CASSLRVAAGNTIYF
clone size: many; J gene: TRBJ2-2; V gene: TRBV29-1; D gene: -; CDR3 DNA: TGCAGCGTTGACTTGGGGGCCGGGGAGCTGTTTTTT; CDR3 protein: CSVDLGAGELFF
clone size: many; J gene: TRBJ2-7; V gene: TRBV12-3/TRBV12-4; D gene: -; CDR3 DNA: TGTGCCAGCAGTTCAGCTCAGGGGAGGAGGTACGAGCAGTACTTC; CDR3 protein: CASSSAQGRRYEQYF
clone size: -; J gene: TRBJ2-1; V gene: TRBV12-3/TRBV12-4; D gene: -; CDR3 DNA: TGTGCCAGCAGTCACGGGACCTACAATGCGCAGTTCTTC; CDR3 protein: CASSHGTYNAQFF
clone size: many; J gene: TRBJ2-1; V gene: TRBV20-1; D gene: -; CDR3 DNA: TGCAGTGCTAGGTCAAGACAACGCAATGAGCAGTTCTTC; CDR3 protein: CSARSRQRNEQFF
clone size: many; J gene: TRBJ2-1; V gene: TRBV20-1; D gene: TRBD2; CDR3 DNA: TGCAGTGCTGGGCTAGCGGGAGGGGCCGCCTACAATGAGCAGTTCTTC; CDR3 protein: CSAGLAGGAAYNEQFF
clone size: many; J gene: TRBJ2-7; V gene: TRBV6-5; D gene: TRBD1; CDR3 DNA: TGTGCCAGCAGTTATCAGACAGGGGGGGGCGAGCAGTACTTC; CDR3 protein: CASSYQTGGGEQYF
clone size: -; J gene: TRBJ2-1; V gene: TRBV7-9; D gene: TRBD2; CDR3 DNA: TGTGCCAGCAGCCCACTAGCGGGGGCGGTTAATGAGCAGTTCTTC; CDR3 protein: CASSPLAGAVNEQFF
clone size: many; J gene: TRBJ2-7; V gene: TRBV7-2; D gene: -; CDR3 DNA: TGTGCCAGCAGCCTAACCTCGTACGGGGACCCGGGCGAGCAGTACTTC; CDR3 protein: CASSLTSYGDPGEQYF
clone size: -; J gene: TRBJ2-2; V gene: TRBV30; D gene: TRBD1; CDR3 DNA: TGTGCCTGGGCGAGGGGACAGCCGAACACCGGGGAGCTGTTTTTT; CDR3 protein: CAWARGQPNTGELFF
clone size: many; J gene: TRBJ1-1; V gene: TRBV30; D gene: -; CDR3 DNA: TGTGCCTGGAGTATACAGGGAACTGAAGCTTTCTTT; CDR3 protein: CAWSIQGTEAFF